The clone carrying this T cell receptor (beta chain) was observed a few times. Its target is not known. CDR1 and CDR2 (germline): WSHSY, SAAADI. The CDR3 loop spans 15 amino acids. V was shortened by 2 bases and J by 1 base, with 9 bases between the two germline ends. Primers for the PCR totalled 60 Vbeta and 13 Jbeta. Assay used: immunoSEQ multiplex PCR; TCRdb lists only in-frame clones, some missing. This table holds roughly 180,000 clones, around 80% found once. This record belongs to a study of cytomegalovirus exposure and HLA in healthy donors. Notes on the study in general: Roughly even sequencing depth across donors was the assumption behind the presence/absence analyses. Among CMV-associated TCR beta chains, most appeared HLA-restricted in a later analysis. According to reports, the classifier identified cytomegalovirus status with high specificity and sensitivity.

The specimen was PBMCs. This TCR was recovered from a girl aged 10 to 17 in good health and CMV-seropositive. The genes are TRBV10-2 and TRBJ2-1, with D possibly matching TRBD2 (5 bases). The CDR3 loop is CASSEMGRSYNEQFF. CDR3 in DNA: TGCGCCAGCAGTGAGATGGGGAGATCCTACAATGAGCAGTTCTTC.